This T cell receptor beta chain came from a study of blood T cell repertoires in COVID-19. Data came from immunoSEQ multiplex PCR; TCRdb stores just in-frame clones and leaves some out. The sample contains 200,000 or so clones, over 75% of which appear only once. Germline trimming cut 5 bases from V and 2 bases from J; bases unmatched to any gene: 4. The CDR3 runs 14 residues. Looked up from germline, CDR1 is SEHNR and CDR2 is FQNEAQ (reference sequence). Input material: peripheral blood. The chain couples TRBV7-9 to TRBJ2-5, with 8 bases aligning to TRBD1. The clonotype originates from a man in his forties or fifties with COVID-19, enrolled during active disease. CDR3 in amino acids: CASSLDRGQETQYF. The CDR3 coding sequence is TGTGCCAGCAGCCTCGACAGGGGACAAGAGACCCAGTACTTC.